This T cell receptor (beta chain) appears in the sequencing data of a study of T-cell memory formation after mild COVID-19 (dated by TCRdb to 2020 to 2022). For context, the study as a whole: TCR sequence clusters from the two donors were found to be largely donor specific. In a couple of donors, T-cell clones that expanded and contracted after mild COVID-19 were tracked by sequencing TCRalpha and TCRbeta repertoires over time. The cohort was made up of two young adult volunteers, one female and one male, who were previously healthy.

The instrument given in TCRdb is Illumina NovaSeq 6000. Using 5'RACE with constant-segment primers, TCRalpha and TCRbeta cDNA libraries were constructed, with sample barcodes and unique molecular identifiers added in the process. RNA was extracted from every sample with Trizol reagent. The libraries were amplified in two PCR steps, and the second step added a second sample barcode and Illumina TruSeq adapters. The libraries were sequenced on an Illumina NovaSeq using 2 x 150 bp paired-end reads. Turning to the authors' computational methods: Demultiplexing of reads and collapsing into UMI-guided consensus sequences were performed with migec v1.2.7. Using mixcr v2.1.11, the UMI consensuses were aligned to TRA and TRB V and J templates and assembled into clonotypes. A clonotype was counted as expanded or contracted only if both edgeR and NoisET called the change significant, with noise models trained on biological replicates. edgeR calls used a false discovery rate-adjusted p below 0.01 and a log2 fold-change threshold of 1. As an exploratory analysis of dynamics, PCA with hierarchical clustering was applied to max-normalized trajectories of the 1000 most abundant clonotypes. The CD4 or CD8 phenotype of responding clones was assigned using the separately sequenced CD4+ and CD8+ repertoires. Using fastp trimming at Q25 and MiXCR clonotype assembly, TCRdb reanalyzed the public sequencing data and kept in-frame beta chains. A single entry per CDR3 protein holds the most common genes and DNA from its merged rows. The V and J calls shown here were made by TCRdb, not taken from the authors' results. The sample has some 190,000 distinct CDR3 sequences on record, 16% of them singletons. The top ten clones comprise about 2.1% of the sample.

This clonotype was recorded at least ten times. No cognate antigen has been identified for it. Base qualities are missing; no much larger clone stands one base away. What the authors observed across the whole study: The study covered only a couple of mild cases, and larger cohorts including severe cases with pre-infection samples were considered necessary. Clones that contracted from day 15 to 85 showed balanced CD4/CD8 phenotypes, whereas a second wave of clones that expanded from day 15 to 37 leaned towards CD4+. Contracting CD4+ clones were found mainly in CM and EM memory subsets, while CD8+ clones were enriched in EMRA. The second-wave clones that peaked on day 37 were not confirmed to be SARS-CoV-2 specific. Some responding clones were detected in pre-infection memory, suggesting pre-existing cross-reactive memory T cells joined the SARS-CoV-2 response.

The CDR3 numbers 16 residues from cysteine through phenylalanine. Of the read, only the CDR3 DNA is kept; its 48 bases are in frame from base 1. V loses 2 bases, J loses 0 bases, and the germline ends lie 11 bases apart. Via the germline V gene, CDR1 is SGHTA and CDR2 FQGNSA. Ficoll-Paque density gradient centrifugation was used to isolate PBMCs. The chain links TRBV7-2 with TRBJ2-4, with no confident D gene call. Sequences were obtained from PBMCs or a T cell subset sorted from them (not recorded which). This TCR came from an adult woman who had mild COVID-19 (a few samples of this study predate the infection). The sample titles of this study are shuffled in the database, so cell type and time point are left out; the donor was told from shared clones. The nucleotides read TGTGCCAGCAGCTTACCTGGAGTAGTAGCCAAAAACATTCAGTACTTC. It codes for CASSLPGVVAKNIQYF.